This TCR beta chain was captured in a study of blood T cell repertoires in COVID-19. The CDR3 runs 17 residues. Trimming removed 0 bases from V and 7 bases from J, with 19 bases in between. Germline values: CDR1 LNHDA, CDR2 SQIVND (reference sequence). The data were produced by immunoSEQ multiplex PCR, yet TCRdb's version contains in-frame clones alone and is incomplete. The table records about 260,000 clones, approximately 88% of them present only once. V gene TRBV19 combines with J gene TRBJ2-1, with D possibly TRBD2 on 6 matching bases. The specimen was peripheral blood. This TCR was recovered from a woman aged 65 to 85 with COVID-19, enrolled during active disease. The CDR3 reads CASSIDPRERSWNEQFF. CDR3 sequence (DNA): TGTGCCAGTAGTATAGACCCTCGGGAGAGGAGTTGGAATGAGCAGTTCTTC. The entire variable domain, with the rest obtained from reference TRBV19 and TRBJ2-1, is as follows: DGGITQSPKYLFRKEGQNVTLSCEQNLNHDAMYWYRQDPGQGLRLIYYSQIVNDFQKGDIAEGYSVSREKKESFPLTVTSAQKNPTAFYLCASSIDPRERSWNEQFFGPGTRLTVL.